A selection of T cell receptor beta chains follows, all from one sample in a study of CD8 T cells in Susac syndrome. TCRdb re-derived calls from the immunoSEQ multiplex PCR reads in MiXCR, one entry per CDR3 protein. This table has about 140,000 distinct CDR3 sequences, 94% appearing once. The sample was CD8+ T cells from PBMCs. These receptors came from a human donor in good health. CDR3s include the opening cysteine and the closing phenylalanine or tryptophan. The D gene is left open where the match is weak. Clone size is shown for a subset of rows, as once, few, many or a class of expanded clone.

clone_size j_call v_call d_call cdr3_nt cdr3_aa
once TRBJ2-5 TRBV9 NA TGTGCCAGCAGCGTAGTGGCAGGAGATAGGGAGACCCAGTACTTC CASSVVAGDRETQYF
NA TRBJ1-5 TRBV30 NA TGTGCCTGGAGGGAAGGTAATCAGCCCCAGCATTTT CAWREGNQPQHF
NA TRBJ2-7 TRBV7-9 NA TGTGCCAGCAGCGTGAACCCCTTAGTGGGGCAGTACTTC CASSVNPLVGQYF
NA TRBJ2-1 TRBV6-6 NA TGTGCCAGCAGCCCGGGGACCACTAATTACAATGAGCAGTTCTTC CASSPGTTNYNEQFF
few TRBJ2-3 TRBV27 NA TGTGCCAGCAGTTCCGGCACAGATACGCAGTATTTT CASSSGTDTQYF
NA TRBJ2-1 TRBV11-1 NA TGTGCCAGCAGCCCCGGGGCTGTTCAGTTCTTC CASSPGAVQFF
NA TRBJ2-7 TRBV28 TRBD2 TGTGCCAGCAGTCTACAGCGGGACGTGTTGCCCCACGAGCAGTACTTC CASSLQRDVLPHEQYF
NA TRBJ2-2 TRBV15 NA TGTGCCACCAGCAGAGCGTTTCCCGGGGAGCTGTTTTTT CATSRAFPGELFF
NA TRBJ2-6 TRBV7-9 NA TGTGCCAGCAGCTTCGACAACTCTGGGGCCAACGTCCTGACTTTC CASSFDNSGANVLTF
NA TRBJ2-3 TRBV27 TRBD2 TGTGCCAGCAACTCTCAGCGGGAGAAAGATACGCAGTATTTT CASNSQREKDTQYF